This T cell receptor beta chain comes out of a study of beta chain features in type 1 diabetes. Trimming left V 0 bases short and J 4 bases short, with 4 bases between. The CDR3 loop spans 13 amino acids. In germline, CDR1 is SGHNT, CDR2 YENEEA. This clone was picked up a small number of times. Antigen: not known. Every isolated RNA sample was fully reverse transcribed, so sequencing captured expressed TCRB transcripts. TCRdb's copy holds only in-frame clones and misses some; the assay was immunoSEQ multiplex PCR. The repertoire consists of 400,000 or so clones, with around 9.6% occurring once and the leading ten covering roughly 0.54%. Findings and caveats of the study: Shortening that was moderate but significant affected the TCRB CDR3s of Type 1 diabetes patients in all four CD4+ subsets.

The chain carries TRBV11-3 and TRBJ2-1; no firm D call. The sample consisted of central memory CD4+ T cells from blood. This TCR was recovered from a man younger than 40 with type 1 diabetes. DNA of the CDR3: TGTGCCAGCAGCTTAGAAGGTTACAATGAGCAGTTCTTC. Translating gives CASSLEGYNEQFF.